Listed below are T cell receptor beta chains from one sample, sequenced in a study of cytomegalovirus exposure and HLA in healthy donors. Produced via immunoSEQ multiplex PCR; TCRdb's table is partial and in-frame only. This table has about 190,000 clones, about 69% appearing once. Source material: PBMCs. The receptors were sampled from a young man in good health and CMV-seropositive. Each CDR3 is given with its conserved first and last residue. Fields, in order: D gene, V gene, J gene, clone size, CDR3 protein, CDR3 DNA. A D gene is named only where the DNA matches it firmly. Only some rows state a clone size, as once, few, many or a class for expanded clones.

TRBD1,TRBV6-5,TRBJ1-3,.,CASSLGQDSGNTIYF,TGTGCCAGCAGCCTCGGACAGGACTCTGGAAACACCATATATTTT
TRBD2,TRBV5-1,TRBJ2-5,.,CASSPGLAGVIETQYF,TGCGCCAGCAGCCCGGGACTAGCGGGGGTAATTGAGACCCAGTACTTC
.,TRBV4-3,TRBJ2-7,.,CASSQQYPPGIGYEQYF,TGCGCCAGCAGCCAACAATACCCCCCAGGTATTGGCTACGAGCAGTACTTC
TRBD1,TRBV7-9,TRBJ1-4,.,CASSLGQTRNEKLFF,TGTGCCAGCAGCTTGGGACAGACGAGGAATGAAAAACTGTTTTTT
TRBD2,TRBV30,TRBJ2-7,once,CAWSTGTSGRDEQYF,TGTGCCTGGAGTACAGGGACTAGCGGGAGGGACGAGCAGTACTTC
.,TRBV5-6,TRBJ2-1,.,CASSFTPSSYNEQFF,TGTGCCAGCAGCTTTACTCCGAGCTCCTACAATGAGCAGTTCTTC
.,TRBV30,TRBJ2-7,.,CAYEAGYGYEQYF,TGTGCCTACGAGGCGGGGTATGGCTACGAGCAGTACTTC
TRBD1,TRBV7-3,TRBJ2-3,.,CASSLQGGEVDTQYF,TGTGCCAGCAGCTTACAAGGGGGCGAGGTAGATACGCAGTATTTT
TRBD2,TRBV15,TRBJ2-5,.,CATSRVGGIETQYF,TGTGCCACCAGCAGAGTGGGAGGGATCGAGACCCAGTACTTC
TRBD2,TRBV5-1,TRBJ2-2,.,CASSLTSGRVNTGELFF,TGCGCCAGCAGCTTGACTAGCGGGAGGGTTAACACCGGGGAGCTGTTTTTT
.,TRBV5-1,TRBJ2-5,once,CASSPDGGVRETQYF,TGCGCCAGCAGCCCTGATGGCGGGGTCCGGGAGACCCAGTACTTC
.,TRBV6-5,TRBJ1-1,.,CASSTGQTGEAFF,TGTGCCAGCAGTACGGGACAAACCGGCGAAGCTTTCTTT
.,TRBV27,TRBJ1-2,once,CASSLWSGYGYTF,TGTGCCAGCAGTTTATGGTCAGGGTATGGCTACACCTTC
TRBD1,TRBV9,TRBJ1-1,few,CASSITGTENTEAFF,TGTGCCAGCAGCATCACCGGGACAGAGAACACTGAAGCTTTCTTT
.,TRBV28,TRBJ2-5,.,CASSLYTTRETQYF,TGTGCCAGCAGTTTGTACACTACCAGAGAGACCCAGTACTTC
.,TRBV4-1,TRBJ2-1,few,CASSRGAENEQFF,TGCGCCAGCAGCCGCGGGGCGGAAAATGAGCAGTTCTTC
.,TRBV5-4,TRBJ1-2,.,CASMRQAPARYGYTF,TGTGCCTCAATGCGACAGGCTCCTGCTCGATATGGCTACACCTTC
.,TRBV27,TRBJ1-6,.,CASSSREYSPLHF,TGTGCCAGCAGCTCCCGGGAATATTCACCCCTCCACTTT
TRBD1,TRBV7-6,TRBJ2-5,.,CASSLDDRGETQYF,TGTGCCAGCAGCTTAGACGACAGGGGAGAGACCCAGTACTTC
.,TRBV7-9,TRBJ2-2,.,CASSPSVRASNTGELFF,TGTGCCAGCAGCCCCTCTGTCAGGGCTTCGAACACCGGGGAGCTGTTTTTT
TRBD2,TRBV4-3,TRBJ2-2,.,CASSQLAGSQSNTGELFF,TGCGCCAGCAGCCAATTAGCGGGGTCTCAATCGAACACCGGGGAGCTGTTTTTT
.,TRBV7-2,TRBJ2-1,.,CASSLDQGFYNEQFF,TGTGCCAGCAGCTTAGATCAGGGATTCTACAATGAGCAGTTCTTC
.,TRBV7-8,TRBJ2-5,few,CASSPLMGGVETQYF,TGTGCCAGCAGCCCATTAATGGGAGGTGTAGAGACCCAGTACTTC
.,TRBV9,TRBJ1-4,once,CASSVAQGTNEKLFF,TGTGCCAGCAGCGTAGCGCAGGGAACTAATGAAAAACTGTTTTTT
.,TRBV7-9,TRBJ1-4,few,CASSIQVATNEKLFF,TGTGCCAGCAGCATACAGGTCGCAACTAATGAAAAACTGTTTTTT
TRBD1,TRBV4-3,TRBJ1-2,.,CASRKGQGGNYGYTF,TGCGCCAGCAGGAAAGGACAGGGGGGGAACTATGGCTACACCTTC
TRBD1,TRBV9,TRBJ1-3,.,CASSVLARRTGPGNTIYF,TGTGCCAGCAGCGTTCTAGCTAGAAGGACAGGGCCTGGAAACACCATATATTTT
.,TRBV9,TRBJ2-3,.,CASSPGPDTQYF,TGTGCCAGCAGCCCTGGGCCAGATACGCAGTATTTT
.,TRBV6-5,TRBJ1-4,.,CASSAPGEKLFF,TGTGCCAGCAGTGCCCCGGGTGAAAAACTGTTTTTT
TRBD2,TRBV5-1,TRBJ2-7,.,CASSFLAGGSYEQYF,TGCGCCAGCAGCTTTCTAGCGGGAGGTTCCTACGAGCAGTACTTC
TRBD1,TRBV23-1,TRBJ2-2,.,CASSQLQQGAAGELFF,TGCGCCAGCAGTCAGCTTCAACAGGGGGCGGCGGGGGAGCTGTTTTTT
.,TRBV18,TRBJ2-4,.,CASSPLLEGQNIQYF,TGTGCCAGCTCACCACTACTAGAGGGCCAAAACATTCAGTACTTC
.,TRBV5-5,TRBJ2-1,.,CASSLTTGVNEQFF,TGTGCCAGCAGCTTGACGACGGGAGTAAATGAGCAGTTCTTC
TRBD1,TRBV18,TRBJ1-5,.,CASSPDRVDQPQHF,TGTGCCAGCTCGCCAGACAGGGTGGATCAGCCCCAGCATTTT
TRBD2,TRBV28,TRBJ2-1,.,CASSFRASGPIDNEQFF,TGTGCCAGCAGTTTTAGGGCTAGCGGTCCAATAGACAATGAGCAGTTCTTC
.,TRBV19,TRBJ2-1,.,CASSMERYNYNEQFF,TGTGCCAGTAGTATGGAGCGCTATAATTACAATGAGCAGTTCTTC
.,TRBV28,TRBJ2-7,.,CASSSPGTWGTYEQYF,TGTGCCAGCAGTTCCCCCGGGACATGGGGCACCTACGAGCAGTACTTC
TRBD1,TRBV7-9,TRBJ2-4,.,CASSNRDRGFSGNIQYF,TGTGCCAGCAGCAACCGGGACAGGGGGTTTAGTGGAAACATTCAGTACTTC
TRBD1,TRBV30,TRBJ2-1,.,CAWGNRGNEQFF,TGTGCCTGGGGAAACAGGGGGAATGAGCAGTTCTTC
.,TRBV7-9,TRBJ1-1,.,CASSLAQAGQNTEAFF,TGTGCCAGCAGCTTAGCGCAGGCCGGACAAAACACTGAAGCTTTCTTT
TRBD1,TRBV5-1,TRBJ2-7,.,CASSTTGARNEQYF,TGCGCCAGCAGCACGACAGGGGCGAGGAACGAGCAGTACTTC